This paragraph reports one T cell receptor (beta chain). MiXCR, applied by TCRdb to the 5' RACE reads, yields one record per CDR3 protein. The sample lists about 420,000 distinct CDR3 sequences, 20% to 25% occurring once. These data are taken from a study of T-cell memory formation after mild COVID-19. The CDR3 contains 14 residues. Germline assignment: CDR1 SNHLY and CDR2 FYNNEI. Trimming at V came to 7 bases and at J to 9 bases, leaving 11 bases not matched to a gene. V is TRBV2 and J is TRBJ2-1; 8 bases match TRBD2. Material for sequencing was PBMCs or a T cell subset sorted from them (not recorded which). The receptor was isolated from an adult woman who had mild COVID-19 (a few samples of this study predate the infection). Cell type and time point are not known. The CDR3 DNA is TGTGCCAGCACCTCCGGGACTAGTACGGCTGAGCAGTTCTTC. This translates into CASTSGTSTAEQFF.